The 25 T cell receptor beta chains presented below share a single source sample, sequenced in a study of T cell repertoires in cytomegalovirus infection. TCRdb ran MiXCR on the reads and lists one entry per CDR3 protein. The data hold almost 300,000 distinct CDR3 sequences, with about 9.1% observed a single time. Sequenced: PBMCs. The origin of the receptors is a human donor in good health (CMV status not recorded). Some clones in this sample may be carry-over from other donors' samples.

This clonotype was detected many times. The chain carries TRBV4-2 and TRBJ2-7; D not certain. This CDR3 spans 15 amino acids. Germline V CDR1 and CDR2: LGHNA, YNFKEQ. Trimming took off 0 bases at V and 2 bases at J, with 11 bases between the two ends. Here the CDR3 DNA reads TGTGCCAGCAGCCAAGATGAGGCTGGGACCTACGAGCAGTACTTC. Translating gives CASSQDEAGTYEQYF.

In its sample, this clonotype was seen many times. The CDR3 coding sequence is TGTGCCAGCAGCGAGCGGGGACAAGAGACCCAGTACTTC. Protein sequence: CASSERGQETQYF. The chain couples TRBV7-2 to TRBJ2-5, with 7 bases aligning to TRBD2. The CDR3 spans 13 residues. From germline, CDR1 is SGHTA and CDR2 FQGNSA. V gave up 5 bases and J gave up 2 bases; unmatched junction bases: 2.

The chain links TRBV20-1 to TRBJ2-2; 11 nucleotides agree with TRBD2. Germline V gene data show CDR1 as DFQATT and CDR2 as SNEGSKA (reference sequence). CDR3 length: 15 residues. The J segment lost 16 bases and the V segment lost 2 bases, leaving 15 bases of the junction unmatched. Here the CDR3 reads CSARSELAGVSRPFF. The DNA for the CDR3 is TGCAGTGCTAGATCGGAACTAGCGGGGGTCTCCCGTCCGTTTTTT.

This clonotype occurred many times. This chain links TRBV28 with TRBJ1-2; no reliable D call. The germline V and J ends were trimmed by 6 bases and 4 bases, with 12 bases remaining between them. The CDR3 extends over 13 amino acids. Per the germline V gene, CDR1 is MDHEN and CDR2 is SYDVKM. The CDR3 protein is CASSTTDIYGYTF. The CDR3 DNA follows: TGTGCCAGCAGCACGACGGATATCTATGGCTACACCTTC.

This clonotype was seen ten or more times. V is TRBV10-3 and J is TRBJ2-5, with 12 bases aligning to TRBD1. The CDR3 loop spans 14 amino acids. Unmatched junction bases numbered 6, after V lost 8 bases and J lost 5 bases. From germline, CDR1 is ENHRY and CDR2 SYGVKD. CDR3 residues: CAIAGTGGRETQYF. The CDR3 DNA follows: TGTGCCATCGCCGGGACAGGGGGCCGGGAGACCCAGTACTTC.

The sample holds many counts of this clonotype. The rearrangement joins TRBV7-2 to TRBJ1-2; D may be TRBD1 (5 bases). Germline-derived CDR1 and CDR2 are SGHTA and FQGNSA. V was pared by 1 base and J by 0 bases, with 12 bases between. The CDR3 loop spans 16 amino acids. The CDR3, as DNA: TGTGCCAGCAGCTTAGTGGGGACGCGGGCTAACTATGGCTACACCTTC. Its translation is CASSLVGTRANYGYTF.

This clonotype was detected many times. V gene TRBV7-2 combines with J gene TRBJ2-7, with TRBD2 as a possible D gene (5 bases). The CDR3 spans 16 residues. Germline CDR1 SGHTA, CDR2 FQGNSA. V was cut by 2 bases and J by 4 bases, with 18 bases left in between. Written as DNA, the CDR3 is TGTGCCAGCAGCTTAACAAGCGGACTCCTAAATTACGAGCAGTACTTC. Its protein is CASSLTSGLLNYEQYF.

This clonotype was picked up a small number of times. The chain has TRBV20-1 and TRBJ1-6; the match to TRBD1 covers 8 bases. CDR1 DFQATT and CDR2 SNEGSKA come from the germline V gene (reference sequence). This CDR3 is 14 amino acids long. V lost 4 bases to trimming and J lost 8 bases; unmatched junction nucleotides: 7. The CDR3 region is CSANLGQGYSPLHF. The CDR3 nucleotides read TGCAGTGCTAACCTCGGACAGGGCTATTCACCCCTCCACTTT.

This clonotype showed up many times. The chain carries TRBV7-2 and TRBJ2-2, with TRBD1 as a possible D gene (5 bases). Germline CDR1 and CDR2: SGHTA and FQGNSA. This CDR3 contains 15 residues. V shed 5 bases and J shed 0 bases, with 10 bases lying between them. The CDR3 sequence is CASSVGQSNTGELFF. The CDR3 nucleotides are TGTGCCAGCAGCGTGGGGCAGTCGAACACCGGGGAGCTGTTTTTT.

This clonotype was observed a few times. As DNA, the CDR3 is TGCAGCGTGACGGTACAGGGGTTTAACACCGGGGAGCTGTTTTTT. Translated: CSVTVQGFNTGELFF. The rearrangement joins TRBV29-1 to TRBJ2-2, with 7 bases lining up with TRBD1. The germline V gene encodes CDR1 SQVTM and CDR2 ANQGSEA. With V trimmed by 6 bases and J by 2 bases, 9 bases remained unmatched. The CDR3 is 15 residues long.

The genes are TRBV7-9 and TRBJ2-5; D gene unclear. The CDR3 runs 14 residues. Trimming took off 5 bases at V and 2 bases at J, with 12 bases between the two ends. The germline CDR1 and CDR2 sequences are SEHNR and FQNEAQ (reference sequence). The DNA for the CDR3 is TGTGCCAGCAGCCCCGCAGTAGTACAAGAGACCCAGTACTTC. Its translation is CASSPAVVQETQYF.

This clonotype has a count of ten or more. The J gene is TRBJ1-1, the V gene TRBV20-1; the match to TRBD1 covers 11 bases. The J segment lost 1 base and the V segment lost 6 bases, leaving 7 bases of the junction unmatched. The CDR3 is made up of 15 amino acids. Looked up from germline, CDR1 is DFQATT and CDR2 is SNEGSKA (reference sequence). CDR3 protein: CSAPDRGRGNTEAFF. The CDR3 DNA is TGCAGTGCCCCGGACAGGGGGCGAGGGAACACTGAAGCTTTCTTT.

This clonotype was recorded many times. The V and J genes are TRBV7-2 and TRBJ2-4; D is possibly TRBD1 (6 bases). There are 15 residues in the CDR3. V shed 5 bases and J shed 1 base, with 12 bases lying between them. The germline V gene has CDR1 SGHTA and CDR2 FQGNSA. CDR3 loop: CASSGDTNAKNIQYF. CDR3 bases: TGTGCCAGCAGCGGGGACACAAATGCCAAAAACATTCAGTACTTC.

This clonotype has at least ten counts. The chain couples TRBV4-1 to TRBJ2-7; 7 nucleotides agree with TRBD2. The length of the CDR3 is 16 residues. The V segment lost 2 bases and the J segment 5 bases; nucleotides outside the gene matches: 12. Looked up from germline, CDR1 is MGHRA and CDR2 is YSYEKL. This CDR3 is CASSQRGLAGLDEQYF. The CDR3 region has the DNA TGCGCCAGCAGCCAACGGGGGTTAGCGGGTTTAGACGAGCAGTACTTC.

This clonotype was counted ten times or more. V and J are TRBV5-1 and TRBJ2-1; tentative D call: TRBD1 (5 bases). This CDR3 has 17 amino acids. V lost 4 bases and J lost 0, with 17 bases in between. Germline lookup yields CDR1 SGHRS and CDR2 YFSETQ. The CDR3 reads CASSPEETVSSYNEQFF. The DNA of the CDR3 is TGCGCCAGCAGCCCGGAAGAGACAGTAAGCTCCTACAATGAGCAGTTCTTC.

This clonotype was seen at least ten times. The CDR3 here is CATSRPIGGGRKDSPLHF. DNA of the CDR3: TGTGCCACCAGCAGACCTATCGGGGGAGGCAGGAAAGATTCACCCCTCCACTTT. The V and J genes are TRBV15 and TRBJ1-6; TRBD1 might be the D (5 bases). CDR1 and CDR2 (germline): LNHNV, YYDKDF (reference sequence). The CDR3 has 18 amino acids. The V gene lost 2 bases and the J gene lost 8 bases, with 22 bases spanning the gap. Full variable domain (outside the CDR3, taken from reference TRBV15 and TRBJ1-6): DAMVIQNPRYQVTQFGKPVTLSCSQTLNHNVMYWYQQKSSQAPKLLFHYYDKDFNNEADTPDNFQSRRPNTSFCFLDIRSPGLGDTAMYLCATSRPIGGGRKDSPLHFGNGTRLTVT.

This clonotype was picked up a small number of times. The CDR3 bases are TGTGCCAGCAGTATCCAGGGGACGGAGCCCCAGCATTTT. This sequence encodes CASSIQGTEPQHF. The genes are TRBV2 and TRBJ1-5; D may be TRBD1 (6 bases). Deletions cut 5 bases from V and 8 bases from J, with 13 bases between. Germline V CDR1 and CDR2: SNHLY, FYNNEI. This CDR3 has 13 amino acids. Full variable domain (rest looked up from reference TRBV2 and TRBJ1-5): EPEVTQTPSHQVTQMGQEVILRCVPISNHLYFYWYRQILGQKVEFLVSFYNNEISEKSEIFDDQFSVERPDGSNFTLKIRSTKLEDSAMYFCASSIQGTEPQHFGDGTRLSIL.

This clonotype has ten or more counts. V usage is TRBV14 and J usage is TRBJ2-1; 7 bases fit TRBD2. Losses at the gene ends were 3 bases for V and 4 bases for J; bases not matched to a gene: 9. The CDR3 is made up of 16 amino acids. CDR1 is SGHDN and CDR2 is FVKESK in the germline V gene. This chain's CDR3 is CASSHRRDYLYNEQFF. The CDR3 DNA reads TGTGCCAGCAGCCATCGCCGGGACTACCTATACAATGAGCAGTTCTTC.

This clonotype has ten or more counts. The genes are TRBV7-9 and TRBJ2-3; 11 bases agree with TRBD1. The ends lost 5 bases at V and 6 bases at J; junction bases unmatched: 10. CDR1 is SEHNR and CDR2 is FQNEAQ in the germline V gene (reference sequence). CDR3 length equals 16 residues. The CDR3 coding sequence is TGTGCCAGCAGCCCCGGGACAGGGGGGAAAGCTGATACGCAGTATTTT. It translates to CASSPGTGGKADTQYF.

This clonotype occurred many times. The CDR3 nucleotides read TGTGCCAGCAGTTACGGCGGGACTTTTAACAATGAGCAGTTCTTC. Its translation is CASSYGGTFNNEQFF. This rearrangement joins TRBV6-5 to TRBJ2-1; possible D gene TRBD2, 6 bases. Germline CDR1 is MNHEY and CDR2 is SVGAGI. There are 15 residues in the CDR3. Trimming removed 2 bases from V and 5 bases from J, with 13 bases in between.

The table lists this clonotype with many counts. The chain uses TRBV28 and TRBJ2-1, with D perhaps matching TRBD2 (6 bases). This CDR3 is built from 16 residues. Germline-derived CDR1 and CDR2 are MDHEN and SYDVKM. The V end lost 3 bases, the J end lost 0 bases, and 12 bases lay between the germline ends. The CDR3 sequence is CASSLGGASSYNEQFF. In DNA, the CDR3 is TGTGCCAGCAGTTTGGGCGGGGCGAGCTCCTACAATGAGCAGTTCTTC. Combining the CDR3 with reference TRBV28 and TRBJ2-1 gives the whole variable domain DVKVTQSSRYLVKRTGEKVFLECVQDMDHENMFWYRQDPGLGLRLIYFSYDVKMKEKGDIPEGYSVSREKKERFSLILESASTNQTSMYLCASSLGGASSYNEQFFGPGTRLTVL.

This clonotype was counted ten times or more. V usage is TRBV12-3 or TRBV12-4 and J usage is TRBJ2-1, with no clear D. The V end was cut by 1 base, the J end by 12 bases, with 10 bases between. This CDR3 contains 12 residues. CDR3 in DNA: TGTGCCAGCAGTTTAGGTCGAATCGGGCAGTTCTTC. Protein sequence: CASSLGRIGQFF.

This clonotype was counted many times. The chain couples TRBV7-2 to TRBJ1-2; 7 positions match TRBD1. The V gene's germline CDR1 is SGHTA and CDR2 FQGNSA. The CDR3 length is 15 residues. Germline trimming cut 3 bases from V and 5 bases from J; bases unmatched to any gene: 9. CDR3 region: CASSFGGRQGYGYTF. The CDR3 nucleotides read TGTGCCAGCAGCTTCGGCGGGCGACAGGGATATGGCTACACCTTC.

This clonotype was seen at least ten times. V gene TRBV12-3 or TRBV12-4 combines with J gene TRBJ2-5; no reliable D call. Trimming pared 4 bases from V and 7 bases from J, leaving 22 bases between. The CDR3 loop spans 16 amino acids. CDR3 region: CASSSWAAPSSWTQYF. The CDR3, as DNA: TGTGCCAGCAGTTCTTGGGCAGCCCCATCAAGTTGGACCCAGTACTTC.

This clonotype was found many times. This chain links TRBV19 with TRBJ1-4, with 7 bases matching TRBD1. Trimming removed 3 bases from V and 4 bases from J; junction bases left unmatched: 5. Germline assignment: CDR1 LNHDA and CDR2 SQIVND (reference sequence). The CDR3 is made up of 15 amino acids. CDR3 residues: CASSIAGTDNEKLFF. The CDR3 DNA reads as TGTGCCAGTAGTATCGCTGGGACAGATAATGAAAAACTGTTTTTT.